These T cell receptor beta chains were read from a single sample in a study of CD8+CD57+ T cells in acquired aplastic anemia. One entry per CDR3 protein results from TCRdb running MiXCR on the reads. The table has 300,000 or so distinct CDR3 sequences, under 60% seen once. Sequencing input: sorted CD4+, CD8+, or CD8+CD57+ T cells (not recorded which) from PBMCs. The receptors originated from a human donor with aplastic anemia. The CDR3 runs from the conserved cysteine through the conserved F or W. D genes are given only for firm matches. Not all rows give a size; the values are once, few, many and, for expanded clones, a class.

D gene	J gene	V gene	CDR3 length	clone size	CDR3 protein	CDR3 DNA
NA	TRBJ2-2	TRBV7-3	12	NA	CASSLNGGELLF	TGTGCCAGCAGCTTAAATGGCGGGGAGCTGCTTTTT
TRBD2	TRBJ2-5	TRBV19	16	many	CASSPGTSGSGETQYF	TGTGCCAGTAGTCCTGGGACTAGCGGGAGCGGGGAGACCCAGTACTTC
TRBD1	TRBJ1-2	TRBV25-1	17	NA	CASVLGGDRGRNYGYTF	TGTGCCAGCGTATTGGGGGGGGACAGGGGGCGTAACTATGGCTACACCTTC
TRBD2	TRBJ2-5	TRBV5-6	14	NA	CASTSGLAEETQYF	TGTGCCAGCACCTCGGGACTAGCTGAAGAGACCCAGTACTTC
TRBD1	TRBJ2-3	TRBV10-3	16	NA	CAISDGGTGSTDTQYF	TGTGCCATCAGTGATGGCGGGACAGGAAGCACAGATACGCAGTATTTT
NA	TRBJ2-5	TRBV20-1	14	many	CSAPRGAVGETQYF	TGCAGTGCTCCACGGGGGGCGGTCGGTGAGACCCAGTACTTC
TRBD1	TRBJ1-5	TRBV10-1	14	once	CARERDSSYQPQHF	TGCGCCCGGGAACGGGACAGCTCCTATCAGCCCCAGCATTTT
NA	TRBJ2-5	TRBV29-1	11	NA	CSAIEASGKYF	TGCAGCGCTATTGAGGCCTCAGGGAAATACTTC
NA	TRBJ1-2	TRBV2	15	NA	CASSDVWQPNYGYTF	TGTGCCAGCAGTGACGTGTGGCAGCCTAACTATGGCTACACCTTC
TRBD1	TRBJ1-2	TRBV6-5	13	many	CASSQGAMGGYTF	TGTGCCAGCAGCCAGGGGGCGATGGGTGGCTACACCTTC
NA	TRBJ2-5	TRBV20-1	13	NA	CSARSGREETQYF	TGCAGTGCCCGGTCAGGGAGAGAAGAGACCCAGTACTTC
NA	TRBJ2-7	TRBV3-1	13	many	CASSRDARYEQYF	TGTGCCAGCAGTCGGGACGCCCGCTACGAGCAGTACTTC
NA	TRBJ2-7	TRBV7-9	11	NA	CASSSDREPRF	TGTGCCAGCAGCTCGGACCGGGAGCCACGCTTC
TRBD2	TRBJ2-1	TRBV9	16	NA	CASSSRTSGTHNEQFF	TGTGCCAGCAGCTCGCGGACTAGCGGTACTCACAATGAGCAGTTCTTC
NA	TRBJ2-2	TRBV7-6	14	NA	CASSPGQFTGELFF	TGTGCCAGCAGCCCCGGACAGTTCACCGGGGAGCTGTTTTTT
NA	TRBJ2-2	TRBV10-2	14	many	CASSDGSARGELFF	TGCGCCAGCAGTGACGGGAGCGCCCGCGGGGAGCTGTTTTTT
TRBD1	TRBJ2-3	TRBV29-1	14	NA	CSASTGLGTDTQYF	TGCAGCGCCTCGACAGGGCTGGGCACAGATACGCAGTATTTT
NA	TRBJ2-5	TRBV7-2	14	NA	CASSFYGAQETQYF	TGTGCCAGCAGCTTTTATGGGGCCCAAGAGACCCAGTACTTC
NA	TRBJ1-5	TRBV7-2	15	NA	CASSLGDGPNQPQHF	TGTGCCAGCAGCTTAGGGGACGGTCCCAATCAGCCCCAGCATTTT
TRBD2	TRBJ2-7	TRBV29-1	12	NA	CSGWDYSYEQYF	TGCAGCGGGTGGGACTACTCCTACGAGCAGTACTTC
NA	TRBJ1-2	TRBV6-5	15	many	CASTGESGANYGYTF	TGTGCCAGCACGGGCGAGTCAGGGGCTAACTATGGCTACACCTTC
TRBD1	TRBJ2-7	TRBV7-3	12	few	CASSLDRQEQYF	TGTGCCAGCAGCTTGGACAGGCAGGAGCAGTACTTC
NA	TRBJ1-5	TRBV15	15	NA	CATSPRRGPSQPQHF	TGTGCCACTTCCCCCCGGAGGGGTCCCAGTCAGCCCCAGCATTTT
NA	TRBJ1-1	TRBV19	17	NA	CASSIDWFGFPNTEAFF	TGTGCCAGTAGTATAGATTGGTTTGGGTTTCCGAACACTGAAGCTTTCTTT
NA	TRBJ1-3	TRBV7-9	15	many	CASIYSTGSGNTIYF	TGTGCCAGCATCTATTCTACAGGCTCTGGAAACACCATATATTTT
TRBD2	TRBJ2-1	TRBV20-1	15	once	CSAIRGLAGDVEQFF	TGCAGTGCTATAAGGGGACTAGCGGGAGATGTTGAGCAGTTCTTC
NA	TRBJ1-1	TRBV7-3	12	once	CASSNQGQSAFF	TGTGCCAGCAGCAACCAGGGGCAGTCGGCTTTCTTT
NA	TRBJ2-2	TRBV15	13	NA	CATSSTRSGELFF	TGTGCCACCAGCAGCACCCGCTCCGGGGAGCTGTTTTTT
NA	TRBJ2-2	TRBV10-3	15	NA	CAISAALSNTGELFF	TGTGCCATCAGTGCAGCTCTCTCGAACACCGGGGAGCTGTTTTTT
TRBD1	TRBJ2-2	TRBV9	15	NA	CASSVEQGDTGELFF	TGTGCCAGCAGCGTCGAACAGGGGGACACCGGGGAGCTGTTTTTT
NA	TRBJ2-7	TRBV7-2	14	few	CASSFQGTSGEQYF	TGTGCCAGCAGCTTTCAGGGGACTTCAGGGGAGCAGTACTTC
NA	TRBJ1-5	TRBV5-1	11	NA	CASSVGETQHF	TGCGCCAGCAGCGTGGGAGAGACCCAGCATTTT
TRBD1	TRBJ1-5	TRBV15	16	NA	CATSRASTGGGQPQHF	TGTGCCACCAGCAGAGCCTCGACAGGGGGCGGGCAGCCCCAGCATTTT
NA	TRBJ2-3	TRBV29-1	9	NA	CSVTDTQYF	TGCAGCGTCACAGATACGCAGTATTTT
TRBD2	TRBJ2-2	TRBV10-1	14	NA	CASSALAGNGELFF	TGCGCCAGCAGTGCGCTAGCGGGGAACGGGGAGCTGTTTTTT
NA	TRBJ1-6	TRBV6-1	13	NA	CASIGTNNSPLHF	TGTGCCAGCATCGGGACTAATAATTCACCCCTCCACTTT
NA	TRBJ1-3	TRBV9	10	NA	CASRDNTIHF	TGTGCCAGCAGGGATAACACCATACATTTT
NA	TRBJ2-6	TRBV27	13	few	CASKMDGANVLTF	TGTGCCAGCAAAATGGATGGGGCCAACGTCCTGACTTTC
TRBD1	TRBJ1-2	TRBV9	15	NA	CASSPRDRSLYGYTF	TGTGCCAGCAGCCCCCGGGACAGGTCTCTCTATGGCTACACCTTC
NA	TRBJ2-3	TRBV5-1	14	many	CASSFPAGTDTQYF	TGCGCCAGCAGCTTTCCAGCGGGCACAGATACGCAGTATTTT
NA	TRBJ2-2	TRBV7-7	15	many	CASSLGSGVAGELFF	TGTGCCAGCAGCTTAGGCTCCGGGGTGGCCGGGGAGCTGTTTTTT